This T cell receptor (beta chain) was recorded in a study of T cells in Graves' hyperthyroidism and ophthalmopathy. This clonotype was counted many times. V trimming: 6 bases; J trimming: 6 bases; junction bases outside the gene matches: 10. The CDR3 extends over 14 amino acids. The V gene's germline CDR1 is SNHLY and CDR2 FYNNEI. What was amplified from RNA transcripts were TCR beta CDR3 regions. TCR CDR3 underwent first-round RT-PCR with the HTBI primer set. TCRdb fed the multiplex PCR reads into MiXCR, producing one record per CDR3 protein. The repertoire holds around 340,000 distinct CDR3 sequences, 15% to 20% seen once, with around a third in the top ten.

The TCR comes from a woman in her thirties with Graves' hyperthyroidism that later progressed to Graves' ophthalmopathy. Sequenced: blood. The rearrangement links TRBV2 to TRBJ2-7, with 8 bases identical to TRBD1. CDR3 loop: CASRDRGSGSEQYF. The CDR3 DNA is TGTGCCAGCAGAGACAGGGGATCGGGTTCCGAGCAGTACTTC.